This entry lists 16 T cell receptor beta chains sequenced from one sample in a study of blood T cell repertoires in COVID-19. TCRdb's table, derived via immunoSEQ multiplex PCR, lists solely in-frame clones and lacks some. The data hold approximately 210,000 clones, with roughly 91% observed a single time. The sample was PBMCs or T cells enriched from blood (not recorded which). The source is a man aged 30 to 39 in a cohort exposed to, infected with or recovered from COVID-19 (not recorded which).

CDR3 sequence: CASSLSKTGGKEPQHF. The CDR3 region has the DNA TGTGCCAGCAGTTTATCGAAGACAGGGGGCAAAGAGCCCCAGCATTTT. The gene calls are TRBV27 and TRBJ1-5; 10 positions agree with TRBD1. V gave up 0 bases and J gave up 8 bases; unmatched junction bases: 7. Germline loops: CDR1 MNHEY, CDR2 SMNVEV (reference sequence). The CDR3 is 16 residues long.

CDR3 in amino acids: CASSWGQEYGYTF. The CDR3 DNA sequence: TGTGCCAGCAGCTGGGGACAGGAATATGGCTACACCTTC. J is TRBJ1-2 and V is TRBV3-1 (or the pseudogene TRBV3-2); TRBD1 matches at 8 bases. Germline CDR1 is LGHDT and CDR2 is YNNKEL (reference sequence). This CDR3 spans 13 amino acids. V was pared by 5 bases and J by 5 bases, with 4 bases of the junction left unmatched.

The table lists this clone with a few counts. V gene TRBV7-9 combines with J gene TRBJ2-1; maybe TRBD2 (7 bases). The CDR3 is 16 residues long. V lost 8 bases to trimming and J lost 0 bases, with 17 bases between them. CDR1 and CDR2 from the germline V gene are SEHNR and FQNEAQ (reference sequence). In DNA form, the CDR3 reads TGTGCCAGCGCGGGAGAGGGGGGTGGCTCCTACAATGAGCAGTTCTTC. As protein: CASAGEGGGSYNEQFF.

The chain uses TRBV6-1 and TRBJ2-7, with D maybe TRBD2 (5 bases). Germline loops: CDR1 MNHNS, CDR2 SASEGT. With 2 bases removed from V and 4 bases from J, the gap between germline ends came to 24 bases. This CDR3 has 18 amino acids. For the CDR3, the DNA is TGTGCCAGCAGTGAATTTGAGGGATGGAGTATGGGTTTATACGAGCAGTACTTC. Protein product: CASSEFEGWSMGLYEQYF.

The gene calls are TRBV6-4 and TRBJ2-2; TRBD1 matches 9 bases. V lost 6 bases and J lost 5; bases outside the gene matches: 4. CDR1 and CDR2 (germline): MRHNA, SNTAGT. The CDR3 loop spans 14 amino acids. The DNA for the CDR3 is TGTGCCAGCAGCTCCGGGACAGGGACCGGGGAGCTGTTTTTT. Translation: CASSSGTGTGELFF.

The CDR3 is CASRTTGGVFYNEQFF. The CDR3 DNA is TGTGCCAGCAGGACCACCGGTGGAGTTTTCTACAATGAGCAGTTCTTC. The chain links TRBV28 to TRBJ2-1; D not certain. The V and J ends lost 6 bases and 3 bases respectively, with 18 bases between them. This CDR3 has 16 residues. Germline V lookup: CDR1 MDHEN, CDR2 SYDVKM.

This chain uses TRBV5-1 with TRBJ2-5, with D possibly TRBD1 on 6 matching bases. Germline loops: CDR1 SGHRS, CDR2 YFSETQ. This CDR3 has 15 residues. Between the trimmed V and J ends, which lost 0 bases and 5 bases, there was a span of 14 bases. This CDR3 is CASSLGDRSVETQYF. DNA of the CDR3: TGCGCCAGCAGCTTGGGTGACAGGAGTGTGGAGACCCAGTACTTC.

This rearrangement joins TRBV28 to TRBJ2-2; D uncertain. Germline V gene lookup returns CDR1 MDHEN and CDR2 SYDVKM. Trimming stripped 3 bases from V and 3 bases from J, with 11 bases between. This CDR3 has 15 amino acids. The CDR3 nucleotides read TGTGCCAGCAGTTTGGTCGGGTTAGACACCGGGGAGCTGTTTTTT. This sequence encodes CASSLVGLDTGELFF.

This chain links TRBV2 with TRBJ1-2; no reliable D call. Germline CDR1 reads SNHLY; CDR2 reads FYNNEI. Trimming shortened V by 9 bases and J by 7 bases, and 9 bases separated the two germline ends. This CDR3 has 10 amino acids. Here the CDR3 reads CASYSSGYTF. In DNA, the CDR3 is TGTGCCAGTTACTCTTCTGGCTACACCTTC.

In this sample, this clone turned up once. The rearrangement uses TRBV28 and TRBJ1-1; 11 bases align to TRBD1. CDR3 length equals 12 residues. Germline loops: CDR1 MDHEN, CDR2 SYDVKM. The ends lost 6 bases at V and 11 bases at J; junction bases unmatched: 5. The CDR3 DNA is TGTGCCAGCAGCCGGACAGGGGGCGCGGCTTTCTTT. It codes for CASSRTGGAAFF.

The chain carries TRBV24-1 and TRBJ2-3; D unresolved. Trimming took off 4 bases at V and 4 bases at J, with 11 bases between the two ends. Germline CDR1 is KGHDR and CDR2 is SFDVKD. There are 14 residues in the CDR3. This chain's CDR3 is CATSETWSADTQYF. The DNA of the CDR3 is TGTGCCACCAGTGAGACCTGGAGCGCAGATACGCAGTATTTT.

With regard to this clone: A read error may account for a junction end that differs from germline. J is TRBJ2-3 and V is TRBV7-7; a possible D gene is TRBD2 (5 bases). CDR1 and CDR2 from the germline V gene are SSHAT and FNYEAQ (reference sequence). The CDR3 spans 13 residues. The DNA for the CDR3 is TGTGCTAGCAGCCGGGGAAGGGCAGATACGCAGTATTTT. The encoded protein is CASSRGRADTQYF.

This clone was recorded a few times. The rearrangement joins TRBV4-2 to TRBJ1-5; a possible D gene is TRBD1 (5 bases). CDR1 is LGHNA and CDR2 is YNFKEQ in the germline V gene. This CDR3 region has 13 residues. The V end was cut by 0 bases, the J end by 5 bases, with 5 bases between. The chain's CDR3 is CASSQDRDQPQHF. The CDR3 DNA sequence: TGTGCCAGCAGCCAAGACAGGGATCAGCCCCAGCATTTT.

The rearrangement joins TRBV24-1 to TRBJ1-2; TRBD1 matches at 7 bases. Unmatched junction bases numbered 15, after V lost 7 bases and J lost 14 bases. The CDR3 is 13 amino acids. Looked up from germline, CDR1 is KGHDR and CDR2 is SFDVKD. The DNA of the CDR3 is TGTGCCACCAGCCCGGGACAGAGGGCCCTCCGGACCTTC. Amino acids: CATSPGQRALRTF.

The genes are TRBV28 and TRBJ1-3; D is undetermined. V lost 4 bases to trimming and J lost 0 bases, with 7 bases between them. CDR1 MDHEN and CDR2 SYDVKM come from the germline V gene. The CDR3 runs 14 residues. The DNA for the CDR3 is TGTGCCAGCAGTTCCAAACTCTCTGGAAACACCATATATTTT. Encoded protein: CASSSKLSGNTIYF.

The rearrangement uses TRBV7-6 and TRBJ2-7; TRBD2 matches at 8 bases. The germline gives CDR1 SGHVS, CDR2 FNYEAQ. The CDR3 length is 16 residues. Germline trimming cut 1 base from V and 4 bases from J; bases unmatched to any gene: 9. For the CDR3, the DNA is TGTGCCAGCAGCTTAGAGTTTGCGGGAGGCCAGTACGAGCAGTACTTC. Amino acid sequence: CASSLEFAGGQYEQYF.